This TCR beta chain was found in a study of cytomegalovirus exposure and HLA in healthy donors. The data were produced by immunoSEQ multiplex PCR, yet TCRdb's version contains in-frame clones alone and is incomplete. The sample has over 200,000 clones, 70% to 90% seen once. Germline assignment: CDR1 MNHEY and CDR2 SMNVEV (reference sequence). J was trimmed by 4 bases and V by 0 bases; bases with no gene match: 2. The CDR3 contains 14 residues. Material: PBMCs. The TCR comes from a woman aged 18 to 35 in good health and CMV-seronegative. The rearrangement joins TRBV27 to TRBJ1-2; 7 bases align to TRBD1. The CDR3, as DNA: TGTGCCAGCAGTTTATCGAAGGGGGCCTATGGCTACACCTTC. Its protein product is CASSLSKGAYGYTF.